One and the same sample provided the 30 T cell receptor beta chains below, sequenced in a study of shared clonotypes between healthy human individuals (dated by TCRdb to the early 2020s). Libraries were prepared through the immunoSEQ multiplex PCR assay. TCRdb re-hosts the immuneACCESS table, in-frame sequences only. Its copies lack some clones; in the studies checked, an unresolved V gene accounts for under half of them, and the cause for the rest is not known. The sample table lists about 380,000 clones, roughly 96% of them with a count of one. Of the sample, 0.32% is held by the ten largest clones. Material for sequencing was memory CD8+ T cells sorted from blood. The intended sense of this specimen's cell subset or site label: CD45RO+ cells pooled with CCR7-negative TemRA cells. Receptors were obtained from a man aged 25-45 years in good health.

V usage is TRBV19 and J usage is TRBJ1-2; 10 bases map to TRBD1. The CDR3 is made up of 14 amino acids. Germline assignment: CDR1 LNHDA and CDR2 SQIVND (reference sequence). J lost 2 bases, V lost 6 bases, and 3 bases had no gene match. The CDR3 loop reads CASSGTGVNYGYTF. The CDR3 region has the DNA TGTGCCAGTAGCGGGACAGGGGTAAACTATGGCTACACCTTC.

The chain joins TRBV4-2 to TRBJ1-2; D is possibly TRBD1 (5 bases). The V gene lost 1 base and the J gene lost 4 bases, with 13 bases spanning the gap. The CDR3 covers 15 residues. Germline values: CDR1 LGHNA, CDR2 YNFKEQ. Here the CDR3 reads CASSQGQGHLYGYTF. In DNA form, the CDR3 reads TGTGCCAGCAGCCAAGGGCAAGGACATCTCTATGGCTACACCTTC.

The chain employs TRBV28 and TRBJ1-5; no definite D call. Per the germline V gene, CDR1 is MDHEN and CDR2 is SYDVKM. The CDR3 runs to 13 residues. V was pared by 5 bases and J by 0 bases, with 5 bases between. In DNA form, the CDR3 reads TGTGCCAGCAGTGGGGATAGCAATCAGCCCCAGCATTTT. Its translation: CASSGDSNQPQHF.

This chain uses TRBV10-3 with TRBJ2-1, with 12 bases fitting TRBD2. This CDR3 has 14 residues. Looked up from germline, CDR1 is ENHRY and CDR2 is SYGVKD. After removal of 10 bases from V and 6 bases from J, the junction contained 7 bases not matched to a gene. The DNA for the CDR3 is TGTGCCAGCAAGGAGGGACTAGCGGGCAATGAGCAGTTCTTC. This sequence encodes CASKEGLAGNEQFF.

The rearrangement links TRBV20-1 to TRBJ2-7, with 7 bases fitting TRBD1. With V trimmed by 7 bases and J by 3 bases, 3 bases remained unmatched. The germline V gene encodes CDR1 DFQATT and CDR2 SNEGSKA (reference sequence). The CDR3 spans 11 residues. The CDR3 here is CSVNRGYEQYF. The CDR3 nucleotides read TGCAGTGTCAACAGGGGCTACGAGCAGTACTTC.

The V call is TRBV9, the J call TRBJ2-1; tentatively, D is TRBD1 or TRBD2 (6 bases each). Germline V gene data show CDR1 as SGDLS and CDR2 as YYNGEE. This CDR3 is 16 amino acids long. V shed 4 bases and J shed 4 bases, with 18 bases lying between them. CDR3 nucleotide sequence: TGTGCCAGCAGCACCAGAAGGGGGGTTTGGTACAATGAGCAGTTCTTC. Translated: CASSTRRGVWYNEQFF.

The V and J genes are TRBV5-8 and TRBJ2-3; a possible D gene is TRBD2 (7 bases). V lost 0 bases to trimming and J lost 4 bases, with 18 bases between them. The CDR3 covers 17 residues. Germline V gene sequence: CDR1 SGHTS, CDR2 YDEGEE. CDR3 protein: CASSLALWGGAADTQYF. The CDR3 nucleotides are TGTGCCAGCAGCTTGGCCCTATGGGGGGGCGCCGCAGATACGCAGTATTTT.

This chain joins TRBV28 and TRBJ2-7, with D unclear. V was clipped by 2 bases and J by 2 bases, with 7 bases between them. Germline V gene sequence: CDR1 MDHEN, CDR2 SYDVKM. The CDR3 runs to 13 residues. CDR3 DNA sequence: TGTGCCAGCAGTTTAGGCAGAACCTACGAGCAGTACTTC. It encodes CASSLGRTYEQYF. Full variable domain (missing parts from reference TRBV28 and TRBJ2-7): DVKVTQSSRYLVKRTGEKVFLECVQDMDHENMFWYRQDPGLGLRLIYFSYDVKMKEKGDIPEGYSVSREKKERFSLILESASTNQTSMYLCASSLGRTYEQYFGPGTRLTVT.

J is TRBJ2-5 and V is TRBV29-1, with D possibly being TRBD2 (5 bases). V lost 0 bases to trimming and J lost 3 bases, with 11 bases between them. The CDR3 covers 14 residues. Looked up from germline, CDR1 is SQVTM and CDR2 is ANQGSEA. The CDR3 protein is CSVEELRGKETQYF. In nucleotides, the CDR3 is TGCAGCGTTGAAGAGCTACGGGGTAAAGAGACCCAGTACTTC.

The chain uses TRBV4-2 and TRBJ2-5, with D possibly TRBD1 on 6 matching bases. CDR3 length equals 14 residues. With 2 bases removed from V and 5 bases from J, the gap between germline ends came to 12 bases. Germline CDR1 is LGHNA and CDR2 is YNFKEQ. The CDR3 spells CASSQFWGRETQYF. In DNA form, the CDR3 reads TGTGCCAGCAGCCAATTCTGGGGGCGCGAGACCCAGTACTTC.

This chain connects TRBV6-1 to TRBJ2-5; 7 bases match TRBD2. The V gene end was trimmed by 7 bases and the J gene end by 1 base; junction bases not matched to a gene: 9. The CDR3 contains 15 residues. In germline, CDR1 is MNHNS, CDR2 SASEGT. DNA of the CDR3: TGTGCCAGCACTAGGGTGGCTAGCGGCCAAGAGACCCAGTACTTC. Translated: CASTRVASGQETQYF.

V usage is TRBV6-1 and J usage is TRBJ2-2; D gene uncertain. The CDR3 extends over 14 amino acids. Germline V gene lookup returns CDR1 MNHNS and CDR2 SASEGT. V was trimmed by 2 bases and J by 1 base, leaving 5 bases between them. The CDR3, as DNA: TGTGCCAGCAGTGAATCACTGAACACCGGGGAGCTGTTTTTT. Translated, it gives CASSESLNTGELFF.

The genes are TRBV11-2 and TRBJ2-3; TRBD2 matches 9 bases. The V gene end was trimmed by 5 bases and the J gene end by 1 base; junction bases not matched to a gene: 4. Per the germline V gene, CDR1 is SGHAT and CDR2 is FQNNGV. The CDR3 spans 15 residues. Written as DNA, the CDR3 is TGTGCCAGCAGCGCTAGCGGGAAAGGCACAGATACGCAGTATTTT. Amino acids: CASSASGKGTDTQYF.

The CDR3 is CSASRYTF. The CDR3 DNA reads TGCAGTGCTAGTCGTTACACCTTC. V is TRBV20-1 and J is TRBJ1-2; the D is unclear. This CDR3 spans 8 amino acids. Looked up from germline, CDR1 is DFQATT and CDR2 is SNEGSKA (reference sequence). V was clipped by 3 bases and J by 11 bases, with 4 bases between them.

The V call is TRBV28, the J call TRBJ2-7, with D perhaps matching TRBD1 or TRBD2 (5 bases each). The CDR3 is 14 residues long. Deletions cut 5 bases from V and 0 bases from J, with 11 bases between. Looked up from germline, CDR1 is MDHEN and CDR2 is SYDVKM. For the CDR3, the DNA is TGTGCCAGCAGTAGCGGTCAGGGCTCCTACGAGCAGTACTTC. It codes for CASSSGQGSYEQYF.

For this clone: Other DNA sequences from this sample encode an identical CDR3 as well. The chain employs TRBV30 and TRBJ1-1, with D hard to call. The germline V and J ends were trimmed by 4 bases and 1 base, with 4 bases remaining between them. The germline CDR1 and CDR2 sequences are GTSNPN and SVGIG (reference sequence). The CDR3 runs 11 residues. CDR3 residues: CAWKRNTEAFF. The CDR3, as DNA: TGTGCCTGGAAGCGGAACACTGAAGCTTTCTTT.

The gene calls are TRBV27 and TRBJ2-1, with D possibly matching TRBD1 (5 bases). V lost 2 bases, J lost 4 bases, and 12 bases lay in between. This CDR3 region has 15 residues. Germline CDR1 MNHEY, CDR2 SMNVEV (reference sequence). CDR3 DNA: TGTGCCAGCAGTTTAGCTAGGGGAACTTACAATGAGCAGTTCTTC. It specifies CASSLARGTYNEQFF.

In nucleotides, the CDR3 is TGTGCCATCAGTGAGTCTGTTAGGGGCAACTATGGCTACACCTTC. It codes for CAISESVRGNYGYTF. The chain recombines TRBV10-3 with TRBJ1-2; D possibly corresponds to TRBD1 (5 bases). V gave up 0 bases and J gave up 2 bases, with 10 bases separating them. CDR3 size: 15 residues. Germline lookup yields CDR1 ENHRY and CDR2 SYGVKD.

The CDR3 region has the DNA TGTGCCAGCAGTGATGAAAAGAGTCCAGATACGCAGTATTTT. This gives the protein CASSDEKSPDTQYF. The chain has TRBV2 and TRBJ2-3; D not certain. Germline CDR1 reads SNHLY; CDR2 reads FYNNEI. Trimming removed 3 bases at V and 4 bases at J, with 11 bases between. The CDR3 covers 14 residues.

The V and J genes are TRBV7-9 and TRBJ2-1; tentative D call: TRBD2 (6 bases). Germline CDR1 is SEHNR and CDR2 is FQNEAQ (reference sequence). V lost 4 bases, J lost 0 bases, and 16 bases lay in between. CDR3 size: 17 residues. The CDR3 sequence: CASSSKTSRSSYNEQFF. As DNA, the CDR3 is TGTGCCAGCAGCTCTAAAACTAGCAGGAGCTCCTACAATGAGCAGTTCTTC.

The chain combines TRBV30 with TRBJ1-2, with D perhaps TRBD1 (5 bases). Germline V lookup: CDR1 GTSNPN, CDR2 SVGIG (reference sequence). The V end was cut by 4 bases, the J end by 4 bases, with 16 bases between. The CDR3 consists of 14 residues. CDR3 DNA: TGTGCCTGGACCCCCTCCGGACACAGCTATGGCTACACCTTC. It translates to CAWTPSGHSYGYTF.

CDR3 sequence reads: CARNTGTEETQYF. DNA of the CDR3: TGTGCCAGAAATACGGGGACGGAAGAGACCCAGTACTTC. This chain links TRBV2 with TRBJ2-5; D is perhaps TRBD1 or TRBD2 (5 bases each). Per the germline V gene, CDR1 is SNHLY and CDR2 is FYNNEI. V was shortened by 9 bases and J by 3 bases, with 14 bases between the two germline ends. This CDR3 has 13 amino acids.

V is TRBV11-2 and J is TRBJ2-3, with 10 bases lining up with TRBD2. The CDR3 runs to 15 residues. V dropped 2 bases and J dropped 5; count of bases not matched to a gene: 4. Germline V gene lookup returns CDR1 SGHAT and CDR2 FQNNGV. Here the CDR3 DNA reads TGTGCCAGCAGCTTATCGGAGCGGGGGGGAGATACGCAGTATTTT. This sequence encodes CASSLSERGGDTQYF.

J is TRBJ2-2 and V is TRBV4-1; a weak D match, TRBD2 (5 bases). Trimming pared 0 bases from V and 6 bases from J, leaving 5 bases between. The length of the CDR3 is 13 residues. Germline-derived CDR1 and CDR2 are MGHRA and YSYEKL. In nucleotides, the CDR3 is TGCGCCAGCAGCCAAGAGCGGGCCGGGGAGCTGTTTTTT. Translation gives CASSQERAGELFF.

The chain has TRBV6-6 and TRBJ2-5; 8 bases fit TRBD1. The CDR3 has 15 amino acids. J was trimmed by 3 bases and V by 6 bases; bases with no gene match: 9. From germline, CDR1 is MNHNY and CDR2 SVGAGI (reference sequence). CDR3 nucleotide sequence: TGTGCCAGCAGAACTATGACAGGGGCGAAAGAGACCCAGTACTTC. This codes for CASRTMTGAKETQYF.

V and J are TRBV10-3 and TRBJ2-5, with 10 bases fitting TRBD1. The CDR3 has 15 residues. Unmatched junction bases numbered 7, after V lost 4 bases and J lost 5 bases. In germline, CDR1 is ENHRY, CDR2 SYGVKD. The chain's CDR3 is CAISGGTGARETQYF. CDR3 DNA sequence: TGTGCCATCAGTGGGGGGACAGGGGCGAGGGAGACCCAGTACTTC.

The gene calls are TRBV19 and TRBJ2-3, with 8 bases fitting TRBD2. CDR3 length: 15 residues. J was trimmed by 6 bases and V by 4 bases; bases with no gene match: 9. In germline, CDR1 is LNHDA, CDR2 SQIVND (reference sequence). The CDR3 loop is CASSNPSGSSDTQYF. For the CDR3, the DNA is TGTGCCAGTAGTAATCCCAGCGGGAGTTCGGATACGCAGTATTTT.

The chain is built from TRBV19 and TRBJ2-1; D could derive from TRBD1 or TRBD2 (7 bases each). Germline loops: CDR1 LNHDA, CDR2 SQIVND (reference sequence). Deletions cut 5 bases from V and 4 bases from J, with 12 bases between. The CDR3 contains 14 residues. The chain's CDR3 is CASSLRGGYNEQFF. CDR3 DNA sequence: TGTGCCAGTAGTCTCAGGGGGGGATACAATGAGCAGTTCTTC.

The chain is built from TRBV6-6 and TRBJ2-6; unclear D gene. Trimming took off 2 bases at V and 0 bases at J, with 8 bases between the two ends. CDR1 MNHNY and CDR2 SVGAGI come from the germline V gene (reference sequence). This CDR3 has 16 amino acids. This CDR3 reads CASSYPQHSGANVLTF. In nucleotides, the CDR3 is TGTGCCAGCAGTTACCCTCAGCACTCTGGGGCCAACGTCCTGACTTTC.

This chain joins TRBV7-9 and TRBJ2-7, with D possibly being TRBD1 (5 bases). The V gene lost 5 bases and the J gene lost 3 bases, with 11 bases spanning the gap. The CDR3 extends over 13 amino acids. CDR1 is SEHNR, CDR2 FQNEAQ, per germline (reference sequence). The CDR3 reads CASSLDSLYEQYF. As DNA, the CDR3 is TGTGCCAGCAGCCTTGACAGTCTCTACGAGCAGTACTTC.